This entry features one TCR beta chain sequence. The sample comes from a study of T cell responses to AZD1222 COVID-19 vaccine. TCRdb keeps only in-frame clones here, not all; method: immunoSEQ multiplex PCR. The sample has approximately 150,000 clones; around 90% are singletons. CDR3 length equals 13 residues. Per germline, CDR1 SGHNT and CDR2 YYREEE (reference sequence). V was clipped by 3 bases and J by 8 bases, with 14 bases between them. The chain combines TRBV5-4 with TRBJ1-2; perhaps TRBD1 as D (5 bases). The sample in question was peripheral blood, obtained 28 days after the second AZD1222 dose. The source of this sequence is an adult who received the AZD1222 COVID-19 vaccine. CDR3 sequence (DNA): TGTGCCAGCAGCTCTCTCGAGGGGTGGGGCTACACCTTC. Encoded protein: CASSSLEGWGYTF.